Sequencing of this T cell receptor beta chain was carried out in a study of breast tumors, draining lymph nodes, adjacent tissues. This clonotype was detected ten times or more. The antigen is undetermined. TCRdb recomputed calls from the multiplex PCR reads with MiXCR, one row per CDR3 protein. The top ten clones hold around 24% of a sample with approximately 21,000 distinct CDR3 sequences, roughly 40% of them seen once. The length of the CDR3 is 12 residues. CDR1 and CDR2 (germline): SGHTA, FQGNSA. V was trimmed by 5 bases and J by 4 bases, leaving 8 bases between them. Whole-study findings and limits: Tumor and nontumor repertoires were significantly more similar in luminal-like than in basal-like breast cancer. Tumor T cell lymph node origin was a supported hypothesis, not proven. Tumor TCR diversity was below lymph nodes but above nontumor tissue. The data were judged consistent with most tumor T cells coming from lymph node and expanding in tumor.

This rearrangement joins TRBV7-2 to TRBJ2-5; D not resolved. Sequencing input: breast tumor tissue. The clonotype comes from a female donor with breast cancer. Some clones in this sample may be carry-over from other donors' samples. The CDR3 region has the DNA TGTGCCAGCAGCCTCCAAGGAGAGACCCAGTACTTC. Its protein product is CASSLQGETQYF.